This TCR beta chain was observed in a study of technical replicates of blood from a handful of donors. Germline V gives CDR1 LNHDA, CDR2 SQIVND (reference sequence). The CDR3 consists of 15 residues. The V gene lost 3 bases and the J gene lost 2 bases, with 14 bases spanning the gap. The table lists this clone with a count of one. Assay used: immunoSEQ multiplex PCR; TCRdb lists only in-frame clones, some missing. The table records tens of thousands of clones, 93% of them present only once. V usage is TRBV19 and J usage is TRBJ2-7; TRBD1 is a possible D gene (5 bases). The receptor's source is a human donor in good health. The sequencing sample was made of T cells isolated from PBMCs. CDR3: CASSMPRAATYEQYF. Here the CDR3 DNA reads TGTGCCAGTAGTATGCCCAGGGCGGCGACCTACGAGCAGTACTTC. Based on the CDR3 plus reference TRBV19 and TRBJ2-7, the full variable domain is DGGITQSPKYLFRKEGQNVTLSCEQNLNHDAMYWYRQDPGQGLRLIYYSQIVNDFQKGDIAEGYSVSREKKESFPLTVTSAQKNPTAFYLCASSMPRAATYEQYFGPGTRLTVT.